This TCR beta chain originates from a study of cytomegalovirus exposure and HLA in healthy donors. General observations from the study: The only immune exposure information that was available was CMV serostatus. Reported performance of the classifier showed diagnosis of cytomegalovirus status with high specificity and sensitivity. Productive rates of about 90% or about 30% were seen for most TCR beta V segments in an earlier analysis.

Use of 60 Vbeta and 13 Jbeta primers characterized the PCR. Clones were sequenced by immunoSEQ multiplex PCR, and TCRdb holds only the in-frame ones, with some missing. Seen here are 150,000 or so clones, more than 7.5% observed once, and the top ten hold 1.8%. This clone was found a few times. Its antigen remains unknown. The donors, nominally healthy at sampling, likely had unrecorded immune exposures. Per the germline V gene, CDR1 is LNHDA and CDR2 is SQIVND (reference sequence). V lost 3 bases to trimming and J lost 2 bases; unmatched junction nucleotides: 0. The CDR3 totals 14 residues. The TCR was taken from a man between 45 and 60 years old in good health and CMV-seronegative. This chain links TRBV19 with TRBJ2-7; 11 nucleotides align to TRBD2. The sample was PBMCs. The CDR3 nucleotides are TGTGCCAGTAGTATGACTAGCGGGGCCTACGAGCAGTACTTC. This encodes CASSMTSGAYEQYF.